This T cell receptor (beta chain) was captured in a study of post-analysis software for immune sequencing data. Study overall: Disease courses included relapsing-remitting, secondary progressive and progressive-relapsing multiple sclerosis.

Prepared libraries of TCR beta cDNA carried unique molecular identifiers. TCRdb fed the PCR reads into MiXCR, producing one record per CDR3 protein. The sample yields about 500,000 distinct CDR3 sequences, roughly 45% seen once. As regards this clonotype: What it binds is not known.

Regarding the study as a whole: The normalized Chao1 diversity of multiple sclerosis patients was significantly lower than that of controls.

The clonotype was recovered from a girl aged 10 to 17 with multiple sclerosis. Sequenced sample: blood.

The CDR3 region is CASSQEDSGRAHEQFF. DNA for the CDR3: TGTGCCAGCAGCCAAGAAGACAGCGGGAGGGCACATGAGCAGTTCTTC. The V gene is TRBV4-2, the J gene TRBJ2-1, with TRBD2 identical over 10 bases. Germline V gives CDR1 LGHNA, CDR2 YNFKEQ. V was pared by 0 bases and J by 8 bases, with 7 bases of the junction left unmatched. CDR3 length: 16 residues.